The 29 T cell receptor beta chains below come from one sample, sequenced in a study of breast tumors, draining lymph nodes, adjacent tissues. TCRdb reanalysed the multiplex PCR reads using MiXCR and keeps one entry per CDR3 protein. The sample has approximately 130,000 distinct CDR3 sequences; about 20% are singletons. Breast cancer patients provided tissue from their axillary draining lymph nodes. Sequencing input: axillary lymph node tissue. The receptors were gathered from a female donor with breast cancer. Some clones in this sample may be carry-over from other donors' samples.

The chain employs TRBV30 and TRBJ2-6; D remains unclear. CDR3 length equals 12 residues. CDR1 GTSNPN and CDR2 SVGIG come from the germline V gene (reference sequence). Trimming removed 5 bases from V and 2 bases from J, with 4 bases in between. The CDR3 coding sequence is TGTGCCTGGGATACTGGGGCCAACGTCCTGACTTTC. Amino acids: CAWDTGANVLTF.

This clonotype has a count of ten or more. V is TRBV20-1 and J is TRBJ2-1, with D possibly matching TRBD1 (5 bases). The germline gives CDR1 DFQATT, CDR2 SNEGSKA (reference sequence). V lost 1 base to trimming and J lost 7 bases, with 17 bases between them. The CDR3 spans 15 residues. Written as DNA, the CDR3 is TGCAGTGCTAGAGCCCTAGGGGCGCAGATAAATGAGCAGTTCTTC. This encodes CSARALGAQINEQFF.

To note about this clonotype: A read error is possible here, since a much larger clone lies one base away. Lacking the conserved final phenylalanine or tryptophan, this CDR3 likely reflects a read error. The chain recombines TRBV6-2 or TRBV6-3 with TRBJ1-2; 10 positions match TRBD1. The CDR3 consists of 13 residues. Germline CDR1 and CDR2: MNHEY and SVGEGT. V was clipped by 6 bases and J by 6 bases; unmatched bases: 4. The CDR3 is CASSPGTGDGYTL. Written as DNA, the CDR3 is TGTGCCAGCAGCCCTGGGACAGGGGATGGCTACACCCTC.

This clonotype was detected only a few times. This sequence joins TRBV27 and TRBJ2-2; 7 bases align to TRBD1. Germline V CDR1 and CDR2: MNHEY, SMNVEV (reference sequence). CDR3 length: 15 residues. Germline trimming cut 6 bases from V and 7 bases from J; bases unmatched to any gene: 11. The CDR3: CASRHAGGYVGELFF. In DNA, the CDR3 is TGTGCCAGCAGACACGCAGGGGGTTATGTCGGGGAGCTGTTTTTT.

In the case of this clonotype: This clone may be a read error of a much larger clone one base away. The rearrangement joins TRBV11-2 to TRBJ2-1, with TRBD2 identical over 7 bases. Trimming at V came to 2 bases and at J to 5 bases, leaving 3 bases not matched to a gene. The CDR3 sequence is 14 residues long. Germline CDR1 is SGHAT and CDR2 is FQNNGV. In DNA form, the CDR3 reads TGTGCCAGCAGCTTAAGACTAGCAAACAATGAGCAGTTCTTC. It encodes CASSLRLANNEQFF. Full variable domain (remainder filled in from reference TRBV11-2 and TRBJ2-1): EAGVAQSPRYKIIEKRQSVAFWCNPISGHATLYWYQQILGQGPKLLIQFQNNGVVDDSQLPKDRFSAERLKGVDSTLKIQPAKLEDSAVYLCASSLRLANNEQFFGPGTRLTVL.

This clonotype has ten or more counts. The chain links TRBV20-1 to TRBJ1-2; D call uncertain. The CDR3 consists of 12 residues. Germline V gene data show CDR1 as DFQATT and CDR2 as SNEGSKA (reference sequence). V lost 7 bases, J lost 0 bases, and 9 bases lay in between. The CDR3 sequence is CSVQTPNYGYTF. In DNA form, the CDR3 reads TGCAGTGTCCAGACACCTAACTATGGCTACACCTTC.

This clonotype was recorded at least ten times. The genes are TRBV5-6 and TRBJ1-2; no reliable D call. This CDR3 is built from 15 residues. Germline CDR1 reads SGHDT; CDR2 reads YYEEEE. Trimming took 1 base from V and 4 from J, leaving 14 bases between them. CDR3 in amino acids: CASSLLGSGGYGYTF. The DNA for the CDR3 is TGTGCCAGCAGCTTGTTAGGCTCAGGCGGCTATGGCTACACCTTC.

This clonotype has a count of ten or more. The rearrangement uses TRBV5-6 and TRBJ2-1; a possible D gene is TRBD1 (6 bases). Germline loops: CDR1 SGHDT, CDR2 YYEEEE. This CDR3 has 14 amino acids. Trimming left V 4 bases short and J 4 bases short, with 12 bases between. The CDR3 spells CASSPGAGYNEQFF. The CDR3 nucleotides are TGTGCCAGCAGCCCAGGGGCAGGATACAATGAGCAGTTCTTC.

CDR3 DNA sequence: TGTGCCAGCAGTCTGACAGGGCCCGGAAACACCATATATTTT. This sequence encodes CASSLTGPGNTIYF. The chain employs TRBV28 and TRBJ1-3; TRBD1 aligns across 7 bases. The germline CDR1 and CDR2 sequences are MDHEN and SYDVKM. After removal of 5 bases from V and 4 bases from J, the junction contained 5 bases not matched to a gene. The CDR3 loop spans 14 amino acids.

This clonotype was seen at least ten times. Written as DNA, the CDR3 is TGTGCCAGCAGTTTAGCGGGTAGGGAAGGAGAGACCCAGTACTTC. Protein product: CASSLAGREGETQYF. The chain uses TRBV12-3 or TRBV12-4 and TRBJ2-5; D is undetermined. V was shortened by 0 bases and J by 4 bases, with 12 bases between the two germline ends. This CDR3 has 15 residues.

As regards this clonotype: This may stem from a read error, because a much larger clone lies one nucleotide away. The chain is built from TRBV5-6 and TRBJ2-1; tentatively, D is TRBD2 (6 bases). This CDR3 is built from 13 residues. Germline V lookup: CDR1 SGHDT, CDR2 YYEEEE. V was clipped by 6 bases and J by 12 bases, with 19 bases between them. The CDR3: CASTYPSADGQFF. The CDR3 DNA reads TGTGCCAGCACCTACCCTAGCGCGGACGGGCAGTTCTTC. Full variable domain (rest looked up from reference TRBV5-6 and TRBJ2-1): DAGVTQSPTHLIKTRGQQVTLRCSPKSGHDTVSWYQQALGQGPQFIFQYYEEEERQRGNFPDRFSGHQFPNYSSELNVNALLLGDSALYLCASTYPSADGQFFGPGTRLTVL.

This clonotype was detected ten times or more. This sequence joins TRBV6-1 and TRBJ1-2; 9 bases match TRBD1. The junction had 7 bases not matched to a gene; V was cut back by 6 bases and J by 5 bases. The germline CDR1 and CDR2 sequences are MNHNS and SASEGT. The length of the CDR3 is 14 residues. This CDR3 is CASRGQGYWYGYTF. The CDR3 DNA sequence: TGTGCCAGCAGAGGACAGGGGTATTGGTATGGCTACACCTTC.

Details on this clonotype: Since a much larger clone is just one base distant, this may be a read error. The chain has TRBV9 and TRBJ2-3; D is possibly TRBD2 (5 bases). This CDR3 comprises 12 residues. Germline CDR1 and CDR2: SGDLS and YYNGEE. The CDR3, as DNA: TGTGCCGGCAGCTCCCCCCGGGGTACGCAGTATTTT. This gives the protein CAGSSPRGTQYF. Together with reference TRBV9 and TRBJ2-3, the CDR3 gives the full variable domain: DSGVTQTPKHLITATGQRVTLRCSPRSGDLSVYWYQQSLDQGLQFLIQYYNGEERAKGNILERFSAQQFPDLHSELNLSSLELGDSALYFCAGSSPRGTQYFGPGTRLTVL.

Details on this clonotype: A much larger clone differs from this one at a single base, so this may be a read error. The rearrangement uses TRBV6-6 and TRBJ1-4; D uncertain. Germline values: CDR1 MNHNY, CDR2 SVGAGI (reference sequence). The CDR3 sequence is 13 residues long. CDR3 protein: CTSSSRFSEKLFF. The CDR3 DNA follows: TGTACCAGCAGTTCCAGGTTCAGTGAAAAACTGTTTTTT.

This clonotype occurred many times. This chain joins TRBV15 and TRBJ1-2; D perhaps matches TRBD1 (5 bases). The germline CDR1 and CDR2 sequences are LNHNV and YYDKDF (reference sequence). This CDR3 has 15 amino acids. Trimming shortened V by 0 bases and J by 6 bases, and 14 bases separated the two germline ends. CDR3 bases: TGTGCCACCAGCAGAGATACCCTAGGGGTGGATGGCTACACCTTC. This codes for CATSRDTLGVDGYTF.

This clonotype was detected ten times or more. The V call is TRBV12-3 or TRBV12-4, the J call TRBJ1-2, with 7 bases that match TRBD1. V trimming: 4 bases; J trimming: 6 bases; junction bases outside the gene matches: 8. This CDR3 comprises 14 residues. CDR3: CASSSLRGADGYTF. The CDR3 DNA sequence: TGTGCCAGCAGTTCCCTCAGGGGGGCGGATGGCTACACCTTC.

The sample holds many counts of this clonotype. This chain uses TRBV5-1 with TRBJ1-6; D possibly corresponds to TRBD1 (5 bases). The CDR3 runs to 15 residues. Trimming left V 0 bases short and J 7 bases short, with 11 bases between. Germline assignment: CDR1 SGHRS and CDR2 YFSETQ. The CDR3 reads CASSLDGAVNSPLHF. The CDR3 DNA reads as TGCGCCAGCAGCTTGGACGGGGCGGTCAATTCACCCCTCCACTTT.

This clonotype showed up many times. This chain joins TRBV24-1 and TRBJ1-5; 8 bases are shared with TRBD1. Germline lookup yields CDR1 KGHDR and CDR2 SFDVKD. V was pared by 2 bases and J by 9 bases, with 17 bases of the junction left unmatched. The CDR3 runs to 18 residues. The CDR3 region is CATSDSFGQGAFIPPQHF. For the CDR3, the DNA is TGTGCCACCAGTGATTCTTTCGGACAGGGAGCGTTTATACCGCCCCAGCATTTT.

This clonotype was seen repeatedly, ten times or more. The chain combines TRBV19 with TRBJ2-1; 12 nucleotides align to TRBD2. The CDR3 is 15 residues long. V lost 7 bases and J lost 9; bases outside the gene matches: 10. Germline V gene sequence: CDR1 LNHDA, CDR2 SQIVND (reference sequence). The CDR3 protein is CASIPGTSGRVEQFF. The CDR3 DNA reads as TGTGCCAGTATTCCCGGGACTAGCGGGCGTGTTGAGCAGTTCTTC. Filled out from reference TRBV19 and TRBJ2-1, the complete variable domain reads DGGITQSPKYLFRKEGQNVTLSCEQNLNHDAMYWYRQDPGQGLRLIYYSQIVNDFQKGDIAEGYSVSREKKESFPLTVTSAQKNPTAFYLCASIPGTSGRVEQFFGPGTRLTVL.

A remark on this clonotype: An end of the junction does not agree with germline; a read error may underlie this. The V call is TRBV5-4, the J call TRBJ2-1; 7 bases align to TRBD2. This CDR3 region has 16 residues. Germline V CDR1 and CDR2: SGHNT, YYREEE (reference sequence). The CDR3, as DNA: TGTGCCAGCAGCTTGGCCGGTCTAGCGGCTTACAATGTGCAGTTCTTC. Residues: CASSLAGLAAYNVQFF.

The CDR3 reads CASSQVTALSGETQYF. The CDR3 bases are TGCGCCAGCAGCCAAGTTACAGCGTTGTCAGGAGAGACCCAGTACTTC. V is TRBV4-1 and J is TRBJ2-5; no definite D call. The CDR3 covers 16 residues. V lost 1 base and J 4 bases, leaving 16 bases between the germline ends. Germline lookup yields CDR1 MGHRA and CDR2 YSYEKL.

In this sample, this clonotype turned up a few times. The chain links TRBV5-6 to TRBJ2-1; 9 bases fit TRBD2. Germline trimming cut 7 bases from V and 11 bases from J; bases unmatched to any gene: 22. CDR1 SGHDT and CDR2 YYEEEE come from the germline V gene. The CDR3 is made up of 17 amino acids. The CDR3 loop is CASHPSVWASGTGKQFF. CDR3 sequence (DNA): TGTGCCAGCCACCCCTCCGTATGGGCTAGCGGGACGGGTAAGCAGTTCTTC.

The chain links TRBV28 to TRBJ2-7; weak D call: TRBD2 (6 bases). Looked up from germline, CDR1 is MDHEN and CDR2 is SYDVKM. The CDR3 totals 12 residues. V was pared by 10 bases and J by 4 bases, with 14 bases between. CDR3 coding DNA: TGTGCCACTCAGGAGGGCGATTACGAGCAGTACTTC. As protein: CATQEGDYEQYF.

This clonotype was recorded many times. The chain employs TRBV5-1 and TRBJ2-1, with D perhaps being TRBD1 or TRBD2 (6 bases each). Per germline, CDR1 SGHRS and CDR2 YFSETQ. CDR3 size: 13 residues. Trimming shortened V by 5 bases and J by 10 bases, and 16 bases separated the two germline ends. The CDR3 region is CASSRGPSEEQFF. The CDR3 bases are TGCGCCAGCAGTCGGGGGCCCTCGGAGGAGCAGTTCTTC.

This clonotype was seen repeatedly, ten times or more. CDR3 in DNA: TGCAGCGTTGAGTGGAGGGGGACAGGCAAGGTGGGCGAGCAGTACTTC. Its translation is CSVEWRGTGKVGEQYF. V is TRBV29-1 and J is TRBJ2-7, with TRBD1 identical over 8 bases. V lost 3 bases to trimming and J lost 6 bases; unmatched junction nucleotides: 16. From germline, CDR1 is SQVTM and CDR2 ANQGSEA. There are 16 residues in the CDR3.

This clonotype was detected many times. The CDR3 DNA reads TGTGCCAGCAGCCCAGTTCTGCAGGGGGCTAGCGGGAAGGGCACAGATACGCAGTATTTT. The encoded protein is CASSPVLQGASGKGTDTQYF. The rearrangement joins TRBV7-8 to TRBJ2-3, with D possibly matching TRBD2 (9 bases). The V end was cut by 5 bases, the J end by 1 base, with 28 bases between. The CDR3 consists of 20 residues. Germline CDR1 SGHVS, CDR2 FQNEAQ.

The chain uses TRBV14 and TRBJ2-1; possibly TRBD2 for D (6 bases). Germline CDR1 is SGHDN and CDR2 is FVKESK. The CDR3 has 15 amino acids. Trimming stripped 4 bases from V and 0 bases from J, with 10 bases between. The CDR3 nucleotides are TGTGCCAGCAGCCCTCTAGCGAGCTCCTACAATGAGCAGTTCTTC. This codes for CASSPLASSYNEQFF.

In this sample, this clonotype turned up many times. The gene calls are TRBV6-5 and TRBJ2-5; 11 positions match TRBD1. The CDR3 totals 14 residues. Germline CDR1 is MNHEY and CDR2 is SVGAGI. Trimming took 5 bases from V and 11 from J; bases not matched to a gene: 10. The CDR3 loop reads CASSPRTGGESQYF. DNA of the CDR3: TGTGCCAGCAGTCCACGGACAGGGGGCGAATCTCAGTACTTC.

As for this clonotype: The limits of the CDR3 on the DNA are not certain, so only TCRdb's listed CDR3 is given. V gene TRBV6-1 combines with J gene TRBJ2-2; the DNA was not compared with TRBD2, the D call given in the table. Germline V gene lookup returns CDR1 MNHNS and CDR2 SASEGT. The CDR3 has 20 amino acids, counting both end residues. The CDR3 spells CASSESDTQYFGPGTGELFF.